These 31 T cell receptor beta chains originate from one sample sequenced in a study of T cell responses to AZD1222 COVID-19 vaccine. The assay was immunoSEQ multiplex PCR, and TCRdb's table has in-frame clones only and misses some. The sample includes over 200,000 clones, roughly 94% of them seen just once. The source was peripheral blood, collected 28 days after the second dose of the MenACWY control vaccine. These receptors were collected from an adult who received the MenACWY meningococcal vaccine as a control.

The CDR3 loop reads CASSGLAGGGETQYF. In DNA form, the CDR3 reads TGTGCCAGCAGCGGCTTAGCGGGAGGTGGAGAGACCCAGTACTTC. The rearrangement joins TRBV7-9 to TRBJ2-5; TRBD2 aligns across 10 bases. V shed 5 bases and J 4 bases; nucleotides not matched to a gene: 7. CDR1 and CDR2 (germline): SEHNR, FQNEAQ (reference sequence). CDR3 length equals 15 residues.

The V gene is TRBV19, the J gene TRBJ2-7; the match to TRBD1 covers 9 bases. The V segment lost 5 bases and the J segment 4 bases; nucleotides outside the gene matches: 9. Germline V gives CDR1 LNHDA, CDR2 SQIVND (reference sequence). The CDR3 is 15 amino acids. DNA of the CDR3: TGTGCCAGTAGTGAATACAGGGGGCGCGTATACGAGCAGTACTTC. It yields the protein CASSEYRGRVYEQYF.

The chain carries TRBV27 and TRBJ2-7, with TRBD2 matching over 10 bases. Looked up from germline, CDR1 is MNHEY and CDR2 is SMNVEV (reference sequence). V lost 0 bases to trimming and J lost 3 bases; unmatched junction nucleotides: 11. CDR3 length: 18 amino acids. DNA of the CDR3: TGTGCCAGCAGTTTATCGAAACCCGCTAGCGGGAGTCTCTACGAGCAGTACTTC. Its translation: CASSLSKPASGSLYEQYF.

This rearrangement joins TRBV18 to TRBJ2-1; possibly TRBD2 for D (5 bases). The CDR3 consists of 12 residues. Per germline, CDR1 KGHSH and CDR2 LQKENI. Trimming left V 5 bases short and J 8 bases short, with 10 bases between. The DNA of the CDR3 is TGTGCCAGCTCATCCTCCGGGGATGAGCAGTTCTTC. Amino acid sequence: CASSSSGDEQFF.

This rearrangement joins TRBV9 to TRBJ1-2, with a tentative D call TRBD1 (5 bases). The V gene's germline CDR1 is SGDLS and CDR2 YYNGEE. V lost 7 bases to trimming and J lost 4 bases, with 14 bases between them. The CDR3 extends over 13 amino acids. This CDR3 reads CASLGGAAYGYTF. DNA for the CDR3: TGTGCCAGCCTCGGCGGGGCGGCCTATGGCTACACCTTC.

This sequence joins TRBV7-9 and TRBJ2-2; D unclear. V was clipped by 0 bases and J by 8 bases, with 16 bases between them. Germline CDR1 reads SEHNR; CDR2 reads FQNEAQ (reference sequence). This CDR3 is built from 16 residues. CDR3 nucleotide sequence: TGTGCCAGCAGCTTAGCAGCTTCAGCTCAAGGTGGGGAGCTGTTTTTT. This codes for CASSLAASAQGGELFF. Filled out from reference TRBV7-9 and TRBJ2-2, the complete variable domain reads DTGVSQNPRHKITKRGQNVTFRCDPISEHNRLYWYRQTLGQGPEFLTYFQNEAQLEKSRLLSDRFSAERPKGSFSTLEIQRTEQGDSAMYLCASSLAASAQGGELFFGEGSRLTVL.

The chain recombines TRBV5-1 with TRBJ1-1, with D possibly being TRBD1 (6 bases). Germline assignment: CDR1 SGHRS and CDR2 YFSETQ. Trimming removed 0 bases at V and 6 bases at J, with 15 bases between. The length of the CDR3 is 15 residues. The CDR3 region has the DNA TGCGCCAGCAGCTTGGCCAGGGGCGCGGTCCCTGAAGCTTTCTTT. The encoded protein is CASSLARGAVPEAFF. Variable domain in full (rest from reference TRBV5-1 and TRBJ1-1): KAGVTQTPRYLIKTRGQQVTLSCSPISGHRSVSWYQQTPGQGLQFLFEYFSETQRNKGNFPGRFSGRQFSNSRSEMNVSTLELGDSALYLCASSLARGAVPEAFFGQGTRLTVV.

The chain combines TRBV6-2 or TRBV6-3 with TRBJ1-2; D gene uncertain. Looked up from germline, CDR1 is MNHEY and CDR2 is SVGEGT. The CDR3 is 16 amino acids. Trimming left V 5 bases short and J 6 bases short, with 22 bases between. The CDR3 reads CASSPTGESGVDGYTF. The CDR3 nucleotides are TGTGCCAGCAGTCCGACTGGCGAGAGTGGGGTCGATGGCTACACCTTC.

This chain links TRBV7-2 with TRBJ2-1; 8 nucleotides align to TRBD1. Trimming took 4 bases from V and 0 from J; bases not matched to a gene: 5. This CDR3 region has 16 residues. Germline CDR1 reads SGHTA; CDR2 reads FQGNSA. The CDR3 region has the DNA TGTGCCAGCAGCTCTGGGACAGGAAGCTCCTACAATGAGCAGTTCTTC. The encoded protein is CASSSGTGSSYNEQFF.

The CDR3 nucleotides read TGTGCCAGCAGGGCCCATTCCTACGAGCAGTACTTC. Translating gives CASRAHSYEQYF. The chain uses TRBV27 and TRBJ2-7; D not certain. The germline V gene encodes CDR1 MNHEY and CDR2 SMNVEV (reference sequence). V lost 6 bases, J lost 1 base, and 7 bases lay in between. The CDR3 runs to 12 residues.

This chain uses TRBV18 with TRBJ2-2; TRBD1 aligns across 9 bases. There are 15 residues in the CDR3. Trimming at V came to 4 bases and at J to 3 bases, leaving 3 bases not matched to a gene. Germline lookup yields CDR1 KGHSH and CDR2 LQKENI. In nucleotides, the CDR3 is TGTGCCAGCTCACGGGACAGGGTTTACACCGGGGAGCTGTTTTTT. Amino acids: CASSRDRVYTGELFF.

The chain's CDR3 is CASSPPRQGDYEQYF. CDR3 in DNA: TGTGCCAGCAGTCCGCCCCGACAGGGAGACTACGAGCAGTACTTC. The gene calls are TRBV6-2 or TRBV6-3 and TRBJ2-7, with TRBD1 identical over 7 bases. The CDR3 covers 15 residues. Germline V gene data show CDR1 as MNHEY and CDR2 as SVGEGT. Unmatched junction bases numbered 10, after V lost 5 bases and J lost 3 bases.

The rearrangement joins TRBV6-5 to TRBJ1-5; 12 bases match TRBD1. The CDR3 loop spans 13 amino acids. CDR1 is MNHEY and CDR2 is SVGAGI in the germline V gene. V lost 10 bases and J lost 7; bases outside the gene matches: 5. The CDR3 protein is CAMGQGAQQPQHF. CDR3 coding DNA: TGTGCCATGGGACAGGGGGCACAGCAGCCCCAGCATTTT.

V and J are TRBV28 and TRBJ1-4, with D perhaps TRBD1 (5 bases). Germline lookup yields CDR1 MDHEN and CDR2 SYDVKM. The CDR3 spans 14 residues. Deletions cut 3 bases from V and 5 bases from J, with 10 bases between. CDR3 sequence (DNA): TGTGCCAGCAGTTTCATGACAGAGAATGAAAAACTGTTTTTT. The encoded protein is CASSFMTENEKLFF.

The gene calls are TRBV28 and TRBJ1-5, with D perhaps matching TRBD1 (5 bases). This CDR3 comprises 14 residues. V was cut by 6 bases and J by 2 bases, with 11 bases left in between. Looked up from germline, CDR1 is MDHEN and CDR2 is SYDVKM. The CDR3 coding sequence is TGTGCCAGCAGGTCAGGGATTGGCAATCAGCCCCAGCATTTT. Encoded protein: CASRSGIGNQPQHF.

The chain has TRBV6-2 or TRBV6-3 and TRBJ2-3, with 8 bases identical to TRBD1. Germline CDR1 is MNHEY and CDR2 is SVGEGT. V shed 5 bases, J shed 2 bases, and the junction held 9 bases outside the gene matches. CDR3 size: 16 residues. The CDR3 nucleotides read TGTGCCAGCAGTGACCCGGGACAGGAATACACAGATACGCAGTATTTT. Protein: CASSDPGQEYTDTQYF.

The V call is TRBV6-4, the J call TRBJ2-1; 13 nucleotides match TRBD2. J lost 1 base, V lost 3 bases, and 0 bases had no gene match. The CDR3 has 16 residues. The germline CDR1 and CDR2 sequences are MRHNA and SNTAGT. The CDR3 protein is CASSELAGGSYNEQFF. Written as DNA, the CDR3 is TGTGCCAGCAGTGAACTAGCGGGGGGGTCCTACAATGAGCAGTTCTTC.

About this clone: In the same sample, other DNA sequences code for this CDR3. The V call is TRBV27, the J call TRBJ2-2; perhaps TRBD2 as D (5 bases). Per germline, CDR1 MNHEY and CDR2 SMNVEV (reference sequence). This CDR3 region has 15 residues. Trimming removed 3 bases at V and 4 bases at J, with 12 bases between. As DNA, the CDR3 is TGTGCCAGCAGTTTTCCGGGGTCGGGCACCGGGGAGCTGTTTTTT. It translates to CASSFPGSGTGELFF.

The V and J genes are TRBV27 and TRBJ2-1; D remains ambiguous. CDR1 MNHEY and CDR2 SMNVEV come from the germline V gene (reference sequence). The CDR3 has 13 residues. Between the trimmed V and J ends, which lost 2 bases and 3 bases, there was a span of 5 bases. The CDR3 region is CASSLQDYNEQFF. The CDR3 DNA reads TGTGCCAGCAGTTTACAGGACTACAATGAGCAGTTCTTC.

The rearrangement links TRBV11-2 to TRBJ2-2; tentative D call: TRBD1 (6 bases). Germline CDR1 SGHAT, CDR2 FQNNGV. Trimming pared 2 bases from V and 2 bases from J, leaving 12 bases between. The CDR3 is 16 amino acids. The CDR3: CASSLLRQANTGELFF. CDR3 bases: TGTGCCAGCAGCTTACTGCGACAGGCTAACACCGGGGAGCTGTTTTTT.

This chain uses TRBV29-1 with TRBJ1-3; no clear D gene. This CDR3 contains 12 residues. V shed 6 bases and J shed 2 bases, with 8 bases lying between them. The germline V gene has CDR1 SQVTM and CDR2 ANQGSEA. DNA for the CDR3: TGCAGCGTGTCGGCGGCTGGAAACACCATATATTTT. Amino acids: CSVSAAGNTIYF.

This chain uses TRBV5-1 with TRBJ2-1, with 7 bases aligning to TRBD2. In germline, CDR1 is SGHRS, CDR2 YFSETQ. The ends lost 3 bases at V and 4 bases at J; junction bases unmatched: 7. The CDR3 has 15 amino acids. CDR3 nucleotide sequence: TGCGCCAGCAGCTCGTCGTCTAGCGGATACAATGAGCAGTTCTTC. Its protein is CASSSSSSGYNEQFF.

The chain combines TRBV7-6 with TRBJ2-5; no clear D. Germline values: CDR1 SGHVS, CDR2 FNYEAQ. Trimming left V 2 bases short and J 2 bases short, with 6 bases between. The CDR3 is made up of 13 amino acids. In DNA, the CDR3 is TGTGCCAGCAGCTTACAGTTGCAAGAGACCCAGTACTTC. It translates to CASSLQLQETQYF.

The V and J genes are TRBV6-5 and TRBJ1-2; D remains ambiguous. Between the trimmed V and J ends, which lost 7 bases and 6 bases, there was a span of 15 bases. This CDR3 has 13 amino acids. Germline V gene data show CDR1 as MNHEY and CDR2 as SVGAGI. For the CDR3, the DNA is TGTGCCAGCACCCCGTGGGTGGGAAATGGCTACACCTTC. Its translation is CASTPWVGNGYTF.

The V and J genes are TRBV9 and TRBJ2-5; TRBD2 matches 7 bases. V lost 0 bases to trimming and J lost 0 bases; unmatched junction nucleotides: 2. Germline assignment: CDR1 SGDLS and CDR2 YYNGEE. CDR3 length: 15 residues. The chain's CDR3 is CASSVGSGYQETQYF. The CDR3 DNA follows: TGTGCCAGCAGCGTAGGTAGCGGGTACCAAGAGACCCAGTACTTC.

The rearrangement uses TRBV5-8 and TRBJ1-1; D ambiguous. V lost 4 bases and J lost 7, with 8 bases in between. This CDR3 comprises 11 residues. Germline V gene data show CDR1 as SGHTS and CDR2 as YDEGEE. The CDR3 DNA sequence: TGTGCCAGCAGCCGAGGGAGTGAAGCTTTCTTT. This gives the protein CASSRGSEAFF. Full variable domain (outside the CDR3, taken from reference TRBV5-8 and TRBJ1-1): EAGVTQSPTHLIKTRGQQATLRCSPISGHTSVYWYQQALGLGLQFLLWYDEGEERNRGNFPPRFSGRQFPNYSSELNVNALELEDSALYLCASSRGSEAFFGQGTRLTVV.

The V call is TRBV9, the J call TRBJ1-5, with D unclear. The CDR3 has 14 amino acids. V was cut by 3 bases and J by 1 base, with 8 bases left in between. Looked up from germline, CDR1 is SGDLS and CDR2 is YYNGEE. CDR3 sequence (DNA): TGTGCCAGCAGCGCGGGGAACAGCAATCAGCCCCAGCATTTT. Translated, it gives CASSAGNSNQPQHF.

This clone was picked up one time. The rearrangement uses TRBV7-3 and TRBJ2-5, with a weak D call TRBD1 (5 bases). Trimming pared 2 bases from V and 4 bases from J, leaving 11 bases between. CDR3 length: 14 amino acids. Germline CDR1 reads SGHTA; CDR2 reads FQGTGA. As DNA, the CDR3 is TGTGCCAGCAGCTTACCCCCTGGGGCAGAGACCCAGTACTTC. Translated, it gives CASSLPPGAETQYF.

The chain is built from TRBV2 and TRBJ1-2; maybe TRBD1 (6 bases). Per the germline V gene, CDR1 is SNHLY and CDR2 is FYNNEI. V lost 8 bases and J lost 8, with 24 bases in between. The CDR3 is made up of 15 amino acids. CDR3 in DNA: TGTGCCAGCTCCCGGGGGGGCAGGACCACGGGCGGCTACACCTTC. Its translation: CASSRGGRTTGGYTF.

This clone was recorded only once. The V call is TRBV10-3, the J call TRBJ2-7; no firm D call. Germline CDR1 ENHRY, CDR2 SYGVKD. The V end lost 3 bases, the J end lost 4 bases, and 10 bases lay between the germline ends. The CDR3 extends over 13 amino acids. Written as DNA, the CDR3 is TGTGCCATCAGTGATGACTTGAGATACGAGCAGTACTTC. Its protein product is CAISDDLRYEQYF.

The gene calls are TRBV5-6 and TRBJ1-2, with D hard to call. The germline V and J ends were trimmed by 1 base and 10 bases, with 8 bases remaining between them. Germline loops: CDR1 SGHDT, CDR2 YYEEEE. The CDR3 has 11 residues. CDR3 DNA sequence: TGTGCCAGCAGCTTGTCGGCGGTCTACACCTTC. Residues: CASSLSAVYTF.